The 20 T cell receptor beta chains presented below share a single source sample, sequenced in a study of blood T cell repertoires in COVID-19. Sequencing used immunoSEQ multiplex PCR; TCRdb keeps in-frame clones, though not all of them. The repertoire holds about 170,000 clones, roughly 70% seen once, with 3% in the top ten. The specimen sequenced was peripheral blood. These receptor sequences come from a woman older than 75 with acute or convalescent COVID-19.

This clone was found a few times. The rearrangement joins TRBV5-1 to TRBJ2-5; the match to TRBD2 covers 12 bases. The CDR3 loop spans 15 amino acids. Germline CDR1 reads SGHRS; CDR2 reads YFSETQ. V was pared by 0 bases and J by 5 bases, with 2 bases of the junction left unmatched. The CDR3 is CASSLGTSGTETQYF. The CDR3 DNA follows: TGCGCCAGCAGCTTGGGGACTAGCGGGACTGAGACCCAGTACTTC. The full variable domain, completed using reference TRBV5-1 and TRBJ2-5, is KAGVTQTPRYLIKTRGQQVTLSCSPISGHRSVSWYQQTPGQGLQFLFEYFSETQRNKGNFPGRFSGRQFSNSRSEMNVSTLELGDSALYLCASSLGTSGTETQYFGPGTRLLVL.

The genes are TRBV23-1 and TRBJ2-7, with D uncertain. TRBV23-1 is given ORF status, its function remaining uncertain. V was trimmed by 4 bases and J by 4 bases, leaving 8 bases between them. The CDR3 spans 12 residues. This CDR3 is CASSPRRYEQYF. The CDR3 DNA is TGCGCCAGCAGTCCGCGTCGGTACGAGCAGTACTTC.

This clone has only a few counts. This CDR3 reads CAGTFRAQNSPLHF. CDR3 coding DNA: TGTGCCGGCACCTTCAGGGCCCAAAATTCACCCCTCCACTTT. The V and J genes are TRBV2 and TRBJ1-6, with D perhaps matching TRBD1 (5 bases). This CDR3 has 14 residues. The V end lost 11 bases, the J end lost 7 bases, and 18 bases lay between the germline ends. CDR1 is SNHLY, CDR2 FYNNEI, per germline.

The rearrangement uses TRBV9 and TRBJ1-2, with 10 bases matching TRBD1. Germline-derived CDR1 and CDR2 are SGDLS and YYNGEE. The CDR3 length is 15 residues. V gave up 4 bases and J gave up 4 bases; unmatched junction bases: 7. As DNA, the CDR3 is TGTGCCAGCAGCTTAGAGGGACAGGGGTCCTATGGCTACACCTTC. Residues: CASSLEGQGSYGYTF.

The chain carries TRBV18 and TRBJ1-6; D ambiguous. The V gene's germline CDR1 is KGHSH and CDR2 LQKENI. This CDR3 is 15 amino acids long. V was cut by 2 bases and J by 0 bases, with 5 bases left in between. DNA for the CDR3: TGTGCCAGCTCACCAGAGAACTCCTATAATTCACCCCTCCACTTT. This gives the protein CASSPENSYNSPLHF.

This clone was seen a handful of times. The chain carries TRBV24-1 and TRBJ1-6; D not resolved. Trimming cost V 2 bases and J 14 bases, with 9 bases left between them. CDR3 length: 12 amino acids. Germline CDR1 is KGHDR and CDR2 is SFDVKD. CDR3 in DNA: TGTGCCACCAGTGATTCTGGGCGAACCCTCCACTTT. The encoded protein is CATSDSGRTLHF.

The DNA of the CDR3 is TGTGCCAGCAGTGACCAGATAGAGACCCAGTACTTC. This encodes CASSDQIETQYF. The chain combines TRBV2 with TRBJ2-5; no clear D gene. Germline values: CDR1 SNHLY, CDR2 FYNNEI. The CDR3 contains 12 residues. V lost 3 bases to trimming and J lost 4 bases, with 6 bases between them.

V usage is TRBV28 and J usage is TRBJ2-5; 9 bases line up with TRBD2. Trimming took 6 bases from V and 6 from J; bases not matched to a gene: 11. The CDR3 contains 15 residues. CDR1 and CDR2 from the germline V gene are MDHEN and SYDVKM. The CDR3 is CASRNSAGGLQTQYF. CDR3 in DNA: TGTGCCAGCAGAAATTCGGCGGGAGGGCTCCAGACCCAGTACTTC. Full variable domain (rest looked up from reference TRBV28 and TRBJ2-5): DVKVTQSSRYLVKRTGEKVFLECVQDMDHENMFWYRQDPGLGLRLIYFSYDVKMKEKGDIPEGYSVSREKKERFSLILESASTNQTSMYLCASRNSAGGLQTQYFGPGTRLLVL.

V usage is TRBV27 and J usage is TRBJ1-5; D ambiguous. V lost 5 bases and J lost 0, with 17 bases in between. The CDR3 runs 17 residues. CDR1 MNHEY and CDR2 SMNVEV come from the germline V gene (reference sequence). The CDR3 region has the DNA TGTGCCAGCAGTCCCCAGTGGGGAGTCTATAGCAATCAGCCCCAGCATTTT. It yields the protein CASSPQWGVYSNQPQHF.

This CDR3 is CASSYSGDRPYEQYF. The DNA of the CDR3 is TGTGCCAGCAGTTACTCTGGGGACAGGCCCTACGAGCAGTACTTC. The rearrangement joins TRBV6-5 to TRBJ2-7; 8 nucleotides match TRBD1. CDR1 is MNHEY, CDR2 SVGAGI, per germline. The trim removed 0 bases at V and 2 bases at J, leaving 3 bases unmatched. CDR3 length: 15 amino acids.

This clone was seen repeatedly, ten times or more. The rearrangement uses TRBV7-9 and TRBJ1-2; D remains ambiguous. Trimming took 5 bases from V and 5 from J, leaving 12 bases between them. The CDR3 length is 13 residues. Germline V gives CDR1 SEHNR, CDR2 FQNEAQ (reference sequence). In nucleotides, the CDR3 is TGTGCCAGCAGCCCAGAGGAATTTTATGGCTACACCTTC. It encodes CASSPEEFYGYTF.

J is TRBJ2-1 and V is TRBV11-3, with D perhaps matching TRBD2 (6 bases). V was shortened by 3 bases and J by 5 bases, with 17 bases between the two germline ends. Germline V CDR1 and CDR2: SGHNT, YENEEA. CDR3 length: 16 amino acids. CDR3 amino acids: CASSLGLPLLNNEQFF. CDR3 DNA sequence: TGTGCCAGCAGCTTGGGACTTCCCCTACTTAACAATGAGCAGTTCTTC.

V and J are TRBV29-1 and TRBJ1-5; 9 nucleotides agree with TRBD1. CDR1 and CDR2 from the germline V gene are SQVTM and ANQGSEA. V lost 6 bases to trimming and J lost 6 bases; unmatched junction nucleotides: 6. The CDR3 is 13 amino acids. CDR3 bases: TGCAGCGTGGGGGACAGGGTAAGTCAGCCCCAGCATTTT. Encoded protein: CSVGDRVSQPQHF.

This chain uses TRBV12-3 or TRBV12-4 with TRBJ2-7; 10 nucleotides line up with TRBD2. The J segment lost 4 bases and the V segment lost 7 bases, leaving 4 bases of the junction unmatched. This CDR3 spans 13 amino acids. The CDR3: CASTSGLAYEQYF. DNA for the CDR3: TGTGCCAGCACCTCGGGACTAGCGTACGAGCAGTACTTC.

The rearrangement uses TRBV28 and TRBJ1-6; D is uncertain. Germline CDR1 reads MDHEN; CDR2 reads SYDVKM. Trimming pared 3 bases from V and 0 bases from J, leaving 18 bases between. This CDR3 is 19 amino acids long. This chain's CDR3 is CASSLIQSIGSSYNSPLHF. The DNA of the CDR3 is TGTGCCAGCAGTTTGATTCAGTCTATCGGGAGCTCCTATAATTCACCCCTCCACTTT. The full variable domain, completed using reference TRBV28 and TRBJ1-6, is DVKVTQSSRYLVKRTGEKVFLECVQDMDHENMFWYRQDPGLGLRLIYFSYDVKMKEKGDIPEGYSVSREKKERFSLILESASTNQTSMYLCASSLIQSIGSSYNSPLHFGNGTRLTVT.

This clone was seen a few times. This sequence joins TRBV2 and TRBJ1-6; 7 bases fit TRBD1. CDR1 and CDR2 (germline): SNHLY, FYNNEI. With 6 bases clipped from V and 7 bases from J, the junction kept 6 bases outside the gene matches. The CDR3 covers 14 residues. The CDR3 DNA sequence: TGTGCCAGCAGCTTGGACAGGACAAATTCACCCCTCCACTTT. It yields the protein CASSLDRTNSPLHF.

This clone was seen only once. This sequence joins TRBV7-2 and TRBJ1-2; a possible D gene is TRBD1 (6 bases). This CDR3 is built from 12 residues. Germline V gene sequence: CDR1 SGHTA, CDR2 FQGNSA. The V end was cut by 5 bases, the J end by 5 bases, with 9 bases between. CDR3 nucleotide sequence: TGTGCCAGCAGCCCCCAGGGGTATGGCTACACCTTC. It encodes CASSPQGYGYTF.

The CDR3 sequence is CASRSNSGGTGELFF. The CDR3 DNA reads TGTGCCAGCAGGTCGAATAGCGGGGGCACCGGGGAGCTGTTTTTT. The chain is built from TRBV2 and TRBJ2-2, with 9 bases aligning to TRBD2. CDR1 and CDR2 (germline): SNHLY, FYNNEI. CDR3 size: 15 residues. J lost 4 bases, V lost 6 bases, and 6 bases had no gene match. Complete variable domain (other parts from reference TRBV2 and TRBJ2-2): EPEVTQTPSHQVTQMGQEVILRCVPISNHLYFYWYRQILGQKVEFLVSFYNNEISEKSEIFDDQFSVERPDGSNFTLKIRSTKLEDSAMYFCASRSNSGGTGELFFGEGSRLTVL.

CDR3 nucleotides: TGCGCCAGCAGCTTGCTTCAGGCCCAAGAGACCCAGTACTTC. It is translated as CASSLLQAQETQYF. The chain is built from TRBV5-1 and TRBJ2-5; D is unresolved. The CDR3 extends over 14 amino acids. Germline lookup yields CDR1 SGHRS and CDR2 YFSETQ. Trimming left V 1 base short and J 1 base short, with 8 bases between.

The chain has TRBV4-3 and TRBJ1-1; D perhaps matches TRBD1 (5 bases). Germline-derived CDR1 and CDR2 are LGHNA and YSLEER. The CDR3 runs to 16 residues. Trimming left V 0 bases short and J 3 bases short, with 14 bases between. CDR3 sequence reads: CASSQEPRVGHTEAFF. The CDR3, as DNA: TGCGCCAGCAGCCAAGAGCCCAGGGTTGGGCACACTGAAGCTTTCTTT.